This T cell receptor (beta chain) was retrieved from a study of T cells after somatic rescue of genetic block. Assay: immunoSEQ multiplex PCR; the TCRdb copy retains only in-frame clones and omits some. The data hold under 150,000 clones, with 80% to 95% observed a single time. The sample was peripheral blood mononuclear cells (PBMCs). The TCR comes from a woman younger than 35.

The CDR3 DNA sequence: TGTGCCAGCAGCTTGAGGCAGAACACTGAAGCTTTCTTT. Amino acid sequence: CASSLRQNTEAFF. The chain is built from TRBV5-4 and TRBJ1-1, with D unresolved. Germline CDR1 reads SGHNT; CDR2 reads YYREEE (reference sequence). Trimming left V 1 base short and J 1 base short, with 5 bases between. This CDR3 contains 13 residues.